Each of the 20 T cell receptor beta chains below was sequenced from the same sample in a study of Graves' ophthalmopathy and Graves' hyperthyroidism (dated by TCRdb to the late 2010s). Sequencing used an Illumina HiSeq 2000. For repertoire sequencing, the TCR beta CDR3 regions were amplified from RNA transcripts. HTBI primers and the Qiagen OneStep RT-PCR kit were used in a first-round RT-PCR, which was followed by a second-round multiplex PCR, size selection and purification. TCRdb ran its own pipeline on the public reads, namely fastp trimming at Q25 and MiXCR clone calling, and kept in-frame beta chains. Rows are unified per CDR3 protein, each entry keeping the most common DNA and genes. Present in this sample are around 1.1 million distinct CDR3 sequences, less than 45% of which were seen just once. The top ten clonotypes cover approximately 12% of the sample. The sequencing input was peripheral blood or thyroid tissue (not recorded which). The origin of the receptors is an adult man with Graves' hyperthyroidism.

This sequence joins TRBV10-2 and TRBJ1-5; D uncertain. The ends were cut back, 2 bases at V and 0 bases at J, with 5 bases in the middle. The CDR3 contains 14 residues. The germline CDR1 and CDR2 sequences are WSHSY and SAAADI. The CDR3 is CASSEPGSNQPQHF. The CDR3 bases are TGCGCCAGCAGTGAGCCGGGTAGCAATCAGCCCCAGCATTTT.

This clonotype is a singleton in its sample. The genes are TRBV24-1 and TRBJ2-7, with D possibly being TRBD1 or TRBD2 (5 bases each). Trimming cost V 5 bases and J 2 bases, with 18 bases left between them. CDR3 length: 16 amino acids. The germline gives CDR1 KGHDR, CDR2 SFDVKD. Here the CDR3 reads CATSATTGDGPYEQYF. Written as DNA, the CDR3 is TGTGCCACCAGTGCTACGACCGGGGACGGCCCCTACGAGCAGTACTTC.

A word on this clonotype: One junction end does not reproduce the germline sequence, and a read error may be involved. The chain has TRBV7-9 and TRBJ1-4; D unclear. Looked up from germline, CDR1 is SEHNR and CDR2 is FQNEAQ (reference sequence). The CDR3 contains 15 residues. CDR3 DNA sequence: TGCGCCAGCAGCTTGGTTTTTGGGCCGGATGAAAAACTGTTTTTT. This translates into CASSLVFGPDEKLFF. The variable domain in full, completed from reference TRBV7-9 and TRBJ1-4, reads DTGVSQNPRHKITKRGQNVTFRCDPISEHNRLYWYRQTLGQGPEFLTYFQNEAQLEKSRLLSDRFSAERPKGSFSTLEIQRTEQGDSAMYLCASSLVFGPDEKLFFGSGTQLSVL.

The CDR3, as DNA: TGTGCCAGCAGCGAAAAGGGGGCAGTGCTGAACACTGAAGCTTTCTTT. It codes for CASSEKGAVLNTEAFF. This rearrangement joins TRBV7-9 to TRBJ1-1, with 7 bases that match TRBD1. The J segment lost 0 bases and the V segment lost 5 bases, leaving 9 bases of the junction unmatched. This CDR3 has 16 residues. CDR1 and CDR2 (germline): SEHNR, FQNEAQ (reference sequence).

This chain connects TRBV15 to TRBJ2-7, with 9 bases aligning to TRBD1. The germline V gene has CDR1 LNHNV and CDR2 YYDKDF (reference sequence). This CDR3 is 15 amino acids long. V was pared by 3 bases and J by 3 bases, with 6 bases of the junction left unmatched. The CDR3 loop reads CATSSPWTGDYEQYF. Written as DNA, the CDR3 is TGTGCCACCAGCAGCCCCTGGACAGGGGACTACGAGCAGTACTTC.

This clonotype was seen a few times. This chain uses TRBV2 with TRBJ2-2; no reliable D call. Germline CDR1 reads SNHLY; CDR2 reads FYNNEI. Trimming stripped 3 bases from V and 7 bases from J, with 21 bases between. The CDR3 totals 17 residues. CDR3 DNA: TGTGCCAGCAGTGAGAGCTTCCGGGCCAGCCCACACGGGGAGCTGTTTTTT. This sequence encodes CASSESFRASPHGELFF.

Worth noting for this clonotype: This may stem from a read error, because a much larger clone lies one nucleotide away. This chain joins TRBV7-8 and TRBJ1-2, with no clear D. The CDR3 covers 11 residues. Trimming left V 1 base short and J 10 bases short, with 7 bases between. Germline CDR1 SGHVS, CDR2 FQNEAQ. The CDR3 reads CASSLDGDYTF. The CDR3 DNA reads as TGTGCCAGCAGCTTAGACGGAGACTACACCTTC.

The chain recombines TRBV7-8 with TRBJ2-7; TRBD2 aligns across 9 bases. CDR1 and CDR2 (germline): SGHVS, FQNEAQ. This CDR3 has 18 amino acids. The ends lost 3 bases at V and 3 bases at J; junction bases unmatched: 15. In nucleotides, the CDR3 is TGTGCCAGCAGCTTGGAAGCCCTAGCGGGAAAGGGGAACTACGAGCAGTACTTC. It encodes CASSLEALAGKGNYEQYF.

The V call is TRBV10-3, the J call TRBJ2-5, with 10 bases lining up with TRBD1. The CDR3 runs 16 residues. The ends lost 6 bases at V and 5 bases at J; junction bases unmatched: 12. CDR1 is ENHRY and CDR2 is SYGVKD in the germline V gene. CDR3: CAISPTGTGAIETQYF. The CDR3 DNA sequence: TGTGCCATCAGCCCTACAGGGACAGGGGCCATCGAGACCCAGTACTTC.

This clonotype was picked up many times. The V call is TRBV6-2 or TRBV6-3, the J call TRBJ2-7; D gene unclear. Trimming shortened V by 7 bases and J by 0 bases, and 7 bases separated the two germline ends. CDR1 is MNHEY, CDR2 SVGEGT, per germline. This CDR3 region has 12 residues. CDR3 bases: TGTGCCAGCAAAAGGGACTCCTACGAGCAGTACTTC. This encodes CASKRDSYEQYF.

The chain links TRBV6-2 or TRBV6-3 to TRBJ1-4, with 7 bases lining up with TRBD1. The CDR3 extends over 16 amino acids. With 6 bases clipped from V and 5 bases from J, the junction kept 12 bases outside the gene matches. Germline V gene data show CDR1 as MNHEY and CDR2 as SVGEGT. The DNA for the CDR3 is TGTGCCAGCAGACTATTACCGGGACAGCAAAATGAAAAACTGTTTTTT. Its protein product is CASRLLPGQQNEKLFF.

This clonotype was seen a handful of times. The CDR3 nucleotides read TGTGCCAGCACCTCACGGACAGGGTGGACTGAAGCTTTCTTT. This encodes CASTSRTGWTEAFF. The rearrangement uses TRBV10-3 and TRBJ1-1; 8 positions agree with TRBD1. CDR1 is ENHRY, CDR2 SYGVKD, per germline. This CDR3 region has 14 residues. J gave up 5 bases and V 10 bases, and 12 bases lay outside the gene matches.

This clonotype was seen many times. The chain joins TRBV10-2 to TRBJ1-1; D not certain. CDR1 WSHSY and CDR2 SAAADI come from the germline V gene. Trimming removed 3 bases at V and 1 base at J, with 6 bases between. This CDR3 is 13 amino acids long. This CDR3 reads CASSEWGNTEAFF. Written as DNA, the CDR3 is TGCGCCAGCAGTGAATGGGGGAACACTGAAGCTTTCTTT.

This clonotype was counted many times. The chain has TRBV10-3 and TRBJ2-5; 11 positions match TRBD2. Trimming took 6 bases from V and 5 from J; bases not matched to a gene: 5. The V gene's germline CDR1 is ENHRY and CDR2 SYGVKD. The CDR3 length is 14 residues. The CDR3 loop is CAISPTSGEETQYF. The CDR3, as DNA: TGTGCCATCAGCCCGACTAGCGGGGAGGAGACCCAGTACTTC.

This clonotype was found many times. The chain uses TRBV7-9 and TRBJ1-5; D perhaps matches TRBD1 (5 bases). Germline CDR1 and CDR2: SEHNR and FQNEAQ (reference sequence). Trimming cost V 4 bases and J 5 bases, with 9 bases left between them. The CDR3 is made up of 13 amino acids. The CDR3 coding sequence is TGTGCCAGCAGCTGGGGGGGGGATCAGCCCCAGCATTTT. It is translated as CASSWGGDQPQHF.

This clonotype was seen at least ten times. The V gene is TRBV7-9, the J gene TRBJ2-7, with TRBD1 matching over 9 bases. V trimming: 4 bases; J trimming: 6 bases; junction bases outside the gene matches: 7. Germline-derived CDR1 and CDR2 are SEHNR and FQNEAQ (reference sequence). The CDR3 sequence is 14 residues long. The CDR3 sequence: CASSSPQGAAEQYF. In DNA, the CDR3 is TGTGCCAGCAGCTCGCCACAGGGGGCGGCCGAGCAGTACTTC.

J is TRBJ1-4 and V is TRBV25-1; possibly TRBD1 for D (5 bases). The ends were cut back, 10 bases at V and 12 bases at J, with 12 bases in the middle. Germline values: CDR1 MGHDK, CDR2 SYGVNS. The CDR3 runs 10 residues. The chain's CDR3 is CATSGGELFF. CDR3 nucleotide sequence: TGTGCCACCTCGGGGGGGGAACTGTTTTTT.

The V call is TRBV7-2, the J call TRBJ2-7; 10 nucleotides line up with TRBD1. V lost 1 base, J lost 7 bases, and 10 bases stayed unmatched. The CDR3 is made up of 16 amino acids. Germline CDR1 is SGHTA and CDR2 is FQGNSA. CDR3 coding DNA: TGTGCCAGCAGCTTAGATTCAGGGACAGGGGAGGTAGAGCAGTACTTC. Its protein is CASSLDSGTGEVEQYF.

Worth noting for this clonotype: One base away lies a much larger clone, so this may be a sequencing read error. The rearrangement uses TRBV11-2 and TRBJ1-6; 7 nucleotides line up with TRBD1. This CDR3 is built from 15 residues. Germline values: CDR1 SGHAT, CDR2 FQNNGV. The CDR3 region is CASSPVVGGNSPPHF. CDR3 sequence (DNA): TGTGCCAGCAGCCCAGTGGTAGGGGGCAATTCACCCCCCCACTTT.

Ten or more counts support this clonotype. This chain uses TRBV20-1 with TRBJ2-7; 10 nucleotides align to TRBD2. This CDR3 region has 13 residues. Per the germline V gene, CDR1 is DFQATT and CDR2 is SNEGSKA (reference sequence). The chain's CDR3 is CRGSSGGNYEQYF. The CDR3 region has the DNA TGCAGGGGATCTAGCGGGGGTAACTACGAGCAGTACTTC.